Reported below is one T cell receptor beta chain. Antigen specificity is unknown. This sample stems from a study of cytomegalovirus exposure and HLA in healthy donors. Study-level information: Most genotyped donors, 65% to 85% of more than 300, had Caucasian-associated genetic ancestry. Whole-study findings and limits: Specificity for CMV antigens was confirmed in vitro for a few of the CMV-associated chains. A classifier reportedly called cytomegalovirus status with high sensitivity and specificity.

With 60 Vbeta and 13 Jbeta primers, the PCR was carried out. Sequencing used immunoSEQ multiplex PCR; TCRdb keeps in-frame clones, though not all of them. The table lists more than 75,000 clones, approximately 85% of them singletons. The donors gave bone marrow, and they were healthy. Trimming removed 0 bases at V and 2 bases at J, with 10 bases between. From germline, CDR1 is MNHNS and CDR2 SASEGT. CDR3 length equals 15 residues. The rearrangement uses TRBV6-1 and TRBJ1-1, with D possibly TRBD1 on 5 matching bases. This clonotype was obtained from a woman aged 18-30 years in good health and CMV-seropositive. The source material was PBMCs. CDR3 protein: CASSEAAGTNTEAFF. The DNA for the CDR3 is TGTGCCAGCAGTGAAGCAGCCGGGACTAACACTGAAGCTTTCTTT.